Listed below are T cell receptor beta chains from one sample, sequenced in a study of T cell responses to AZD1222 COVID-19 vaccine. The assay was immunoSEQ multiplex PCR, and TCRdb's table has in-frame clones only and misses some. The sample records 100,000 to 130,000 clones, just over 85% being singletons. The sample here was peripheral blood, taken on day 0 of AZD1222 vaccination. The origin of the receptors is an adult in good health. Both conserved end residues are part of each CDR3. D genes are given only for firm matches. A row's size may be missing; if present it is once, few, many or a size class.

j_gene,abundance,d_gene,len,v_gene,CDR3aa,CDR3nt
TRBJ2-2,-,-,15,TRBV19,CASETGGSPGGELFF,TGTGCCAGCGAAACAGGCGGCTCCCCGGGGGGGGAGCTGTTTTTT
TRBJ2-1,-,TRBD2,15,TRBV7-9,CASSHSGGAGNEQFF,TGTGCCAGCAGCCATAGCGGGGGGGCGGGCAATGAGCAGTTCTTC
TRBJ1-4,-,-,14,TRBV3-1/TRBV3-2,CASTLERTNEKLFF,TGTGCCAGCACCCTGGAGCGGACTAATGAAAAACTGTTTTTT
TRBJ2-1,-,TRBD2,13,TRBV19,CASGISGYNEQFF,TGTGCCAGCGGTATTAGCGGGTACAATGAGCAGTTCTTC
TRBJ2-2,-,-,16,TRBV7-2,CASSPGGGGSTGELFF,TGTGCCAGCAGCCCAGGGGGTGGGGGGTCCACCGGGGAGCTGTTTTTT
TRBJ2-7,-,-,13,TRBV30,CAWSESRGGEQYF,TGTGCCTGGAGTGAGAGCAGGGGAGGCGAGCAGTACTTC
TRBJ2-1,-,TRBD2,15,TRBV5-4,CASSSRGGSYNEQFF,TGTGCCAGCAGCTCGCGGGGGGGCTCCTACAATGAGCAGTTCTTC
TRBJ1-1,-,-,14,TRBV6-1,CASSDGRGVTEAFF,TGTGCCAGCAGTGACGGCAGGGGTGTCACTGAAGCTTTCTTT
TRBJ2-5,-,TRBD2,16,TRBV5-1,CASSLGTSGGKETQYF,TGCGCCAGCAGTCTTGGGACTAGCGGGGGGAAGGAGACCCAGTACTTC
TRBJ1-2,-,TRBD1,12,TRBV29-1,CSAGDSGYGYTF,TGCAGCGCCGGGGACAGTGGTTATGGCTACACCTTC
TRBJ2-7,-,TRBD1,13,TRBV20-1,CSASYRGQVEQYF,TGCAGTGCTAGTTACAGGGGGCAAGTCGAGCAGTACTTC
TRBJ1-5,few,-,12,TRBV11-2,CASSNSNQPQHF,TGTGCCAGCAGCAATAGCAATCAGCCCCAGCATTTT
TRBJ1-5,-,-,12,TRBV9,CASSEYLGPQHF,TGTGCCAGCAGCGAGTATTTGGGGCCCCAGCATTTT
TRBJ2-7,-,-,15,TRBV6-2/TRBV6-3,CASSPHDTFQGEQYF,TGTGCCAGCAGTCCACACGACACTTTCCAAGGCGAGCAGTACTTC
TRBJ2-1,once,TRBD2,16,TRBV7-2,CASSLVSSGGADEQFF,TGTGCCAGCAGCTTAGTATCTAGCGGGGGGGCAGATGAGCAGTTCTTC
TRBJ1-1,-,TRBD1,14,TRBV14,CASSSDRVRTEAFF,TGTGCCAGCAGCTCGGACAGGGTGAGGACTGAAGCTTTCTTT
TRBJ2-5,-,-,13,TRBV3-1/TRBV3-2,CASSHDRQETQYF,TGTGCCAGCAGCCACGACAGACAAGAGACCCAGTACTTC
TRBJ2-1,-,TRBD2,15,TRBV28,CASSPGTSGGREQFF,TGTGCCAGCAGCCCCGGGACTAGCGGGGGGCGGGAGCAGTTCTTC
TRBJ2-1,-,-,13,TRBV7-2,CASSSGEGGEQFF,TGTGCCAGCAGCTCTGGGGAGGGGGGTGAGCAGTTCTTC
TRBJ1-5,once,-,16,TRBV19,CASSIEGGHGDQPQHF,TGTGCCAGTAGTATAGAGGGGGGACACGGGGATCAGCCCCAGCATTTT
TRBJ1-3,many,-,14,TRBV2,CASSEGRTGNTIYF,TGTGCCAGCAGTGAAGGGCGTACTGGAAACACCATATATTTT
TRBJ2-1,-,TRBD1,17,TRBV7-3,CASSQRWDSDSYNEQFF,TGTGCCAGCAGCCAAAGGTGGGACAGTGACTCCTACAATGAGCAGTTCTTC
TRBJ1-5,-,-,13,TRBV10-3,CAISDGGGQPQHF,TGTGCCATCAGTGACGGGGGCGGACAGCCCCAGCATTTT
TRBJ2-3,-,TRBD2,14,TRBV6-5,CASSSSGRTDTQYF,TGTGCCAGCAGTAGTAGCGGGCGGACAGATACGCAGTATTTT
TRBJ1-4,few,-,14,TRBV2,CASSQGLKDEKLFF,TGTGCCAGCAGTCAGGGTCTAAAGGACGAAAAACTGTTTTTT
TRBJ2-3,-,-,14,TRBV5-1,CASSRPAGTDTQYF,TGCGCCAGCTCACGGCCGGCGGGCACAGATACGCAGTATTTT
TRBJ1-6,-,-,15,TRBV2,CASSDGFGVSSPLHF,TGTGCCAGCAGTGACGGATTCGGGGTATCCTCACCCCTCCACTTT
TRBJ1-4,-,-,13,TRBV6-5,CATSLREGEKLFF,TGTGCCACTTCGCTCAGGGAGGGGGAAAAACTGTTTTTT
TRBJ2-5,-,-,16,TRBV21-1,CASSNTHPGPQETQYF,TGTGCCAGCAGCAATACTCACCCCGGGCCCCAGGAGACCCAGTACTTC
TRBJ2-7,once,-,15,TRBV5-1,CASSTQGTGGGEQYF,TGCGCCAGCAGCACCCAGGGGACGGGAGGCGGCGAGCAGTACTTC
TRBJ2-7,-,TRBD2,15,TRBV11-1,CASSTPTSGSYEQYF,TGTGCCAGCAGCACCCCGACTAGCGGATCCTACGAGCAGTACTTC
TRBJ1-5,-,-,13,TRBV20-1,CSASSGARQPQHF,TGCAGTGCTAGTTCAGGGGCTCGTCAGCCCCAGCATTTT
TRBJ1-1,-,-,16,TRBV6-1,CASSGRLWEMNTEAFF,TGTGCCAGCAGTGGACGCCTTTGGGAGATGAACACTGAAGCTTTCTTT
TRBJ2-1,-,-,14,TRBV5-1,CASSLGGPGNEQFF,TGCGCCAGCAGCTTGGGAGGCCCTGGGAATGAGCAGTTCTTC
TRBJ2-5,few,TRBD1,15,TRBV5-1,CASRPGQGGGETQYF,TGCGCCAGCAGGCCGGGACAGGGAGGGGGAGAGACCCAGTACTTC